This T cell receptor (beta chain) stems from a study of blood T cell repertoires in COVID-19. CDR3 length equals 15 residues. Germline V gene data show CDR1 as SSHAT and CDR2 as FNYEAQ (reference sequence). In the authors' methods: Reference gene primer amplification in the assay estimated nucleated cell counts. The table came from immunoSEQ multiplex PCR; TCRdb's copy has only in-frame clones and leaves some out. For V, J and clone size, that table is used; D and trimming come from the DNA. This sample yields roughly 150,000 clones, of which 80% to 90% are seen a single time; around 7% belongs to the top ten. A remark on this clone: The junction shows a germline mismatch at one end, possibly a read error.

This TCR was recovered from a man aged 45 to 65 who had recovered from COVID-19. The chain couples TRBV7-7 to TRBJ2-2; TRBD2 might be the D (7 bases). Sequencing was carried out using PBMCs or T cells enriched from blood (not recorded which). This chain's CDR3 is CASSLAAGATGELFF. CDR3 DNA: TGTGCTAGCAGCTTAGCGGCGGGGGCCACCGGGGAGCTGTTTTTT.